Sequencing of this T cell receptor beta chain was carried out in a study of T-cell reconstitution after alpha-beta-depleted transplantation in children. This clonotype was recorded many times. Looked up from germline, CDR1 is SNHLY and CDR2 is FYNNEI. Trimming cost V 5 bases and J 0 bases; bases outside gene matches: 10. This CDR3 spans 17 amino acids. Unique molecular identifiers were incorporated during preparation of the TCRbeta library. MiXCR, applied by TCRdb to the PCR reads, yields one record per CDR3 protein. The table includes fewer than 200,000 distinct CDR3 sequences, more than 6.5% detected once.

This sequence originates from a human donor who donated a stem cell graft to a child with Wiskott-Aldrich syndrome. The sequences come from PBMCs from the stem cell graft donor, collected from the stem cell graft. The chain recombines TRBV2 with TRBJ1-3; 7 positions agree with TRBD1. The CDR3 DNA reads TGTGCCAGCAGTCGAACCGACAGGGTATCCTCTGGAAACACCATATATTTT. Its translation is CASSRTDRVSSGNTIYF.